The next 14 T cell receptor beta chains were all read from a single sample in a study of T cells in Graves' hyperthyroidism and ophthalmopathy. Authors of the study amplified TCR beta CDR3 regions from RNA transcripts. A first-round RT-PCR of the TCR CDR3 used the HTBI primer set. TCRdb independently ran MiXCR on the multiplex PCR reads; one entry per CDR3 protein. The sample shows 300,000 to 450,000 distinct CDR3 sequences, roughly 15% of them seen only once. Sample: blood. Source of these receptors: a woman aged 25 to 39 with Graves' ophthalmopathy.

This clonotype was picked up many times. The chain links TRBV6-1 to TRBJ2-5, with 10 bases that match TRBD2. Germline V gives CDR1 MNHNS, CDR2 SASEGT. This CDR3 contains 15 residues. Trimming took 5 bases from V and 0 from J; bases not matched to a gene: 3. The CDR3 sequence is CASSLAGGYQETQYF. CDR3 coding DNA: TGTGCCAGCAGTTTAGCGGGGGGTTACCAAGAGACCCAGTACTTC.

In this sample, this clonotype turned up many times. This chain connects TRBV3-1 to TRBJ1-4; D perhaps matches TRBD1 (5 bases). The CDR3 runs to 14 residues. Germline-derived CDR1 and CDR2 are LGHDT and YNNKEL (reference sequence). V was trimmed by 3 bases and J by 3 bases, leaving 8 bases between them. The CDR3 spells CASSQRGPNEKLFF. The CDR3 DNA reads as TGTGCCAGCAGCCAGAGGGGTCCTAATGAAAAACTGTTTTTT.

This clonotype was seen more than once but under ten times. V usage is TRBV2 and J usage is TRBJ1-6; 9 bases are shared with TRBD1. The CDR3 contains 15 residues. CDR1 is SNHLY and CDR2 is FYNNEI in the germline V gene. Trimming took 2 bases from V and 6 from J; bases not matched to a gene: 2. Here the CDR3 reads CASSELGQGNSPLHF. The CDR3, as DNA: TGTGCCAGCAGTGAATTGGGACAGGGTAATTCACCCCTCCACTTT.

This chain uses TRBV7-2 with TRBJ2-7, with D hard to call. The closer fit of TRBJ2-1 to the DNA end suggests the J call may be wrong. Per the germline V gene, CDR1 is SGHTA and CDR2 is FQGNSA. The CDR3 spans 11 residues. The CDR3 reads CASSFLFEQFF. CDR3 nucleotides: TGTGCCAGCAGCTTTCTCTTCGAGCAGTTCTTC.

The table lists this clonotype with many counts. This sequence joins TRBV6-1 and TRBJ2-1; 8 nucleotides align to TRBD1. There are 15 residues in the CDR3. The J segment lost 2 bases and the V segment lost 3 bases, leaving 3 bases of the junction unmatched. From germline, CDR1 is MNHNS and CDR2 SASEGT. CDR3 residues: CASSDRGPPYNEQFF. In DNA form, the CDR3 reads TGTGCCAGCAGTGACAGGGGGCCTCCCTACAATGAGCAGTTCTTC.

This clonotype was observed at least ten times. CDR3 coding DNA: TGTGCCAGCAGTGAAGAAATACAGGGGGAAGAGACCCAGTACTTC. Protein sequence: CASSEEIQGEETQYF. J is TRBJ2-5 and V is TRBV2, with 8 bases identical to TRBD1. V dropped 1 base and J dropped 3; count of bases not matched to a gene: 4. This CDR3 is 15 amino acids long. CDR1 and CDR2 (germline): SNHLY, FYNNEI.

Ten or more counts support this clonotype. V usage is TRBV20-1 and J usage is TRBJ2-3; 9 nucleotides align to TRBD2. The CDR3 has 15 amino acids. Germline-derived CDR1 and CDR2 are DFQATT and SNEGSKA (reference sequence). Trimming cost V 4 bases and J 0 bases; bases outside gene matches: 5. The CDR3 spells CSAKPAGGSTDTQYF. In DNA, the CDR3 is TGCAGTGCTAAGCCGGCGGGGGGGAGCACAGATACGCAGTATTTT.

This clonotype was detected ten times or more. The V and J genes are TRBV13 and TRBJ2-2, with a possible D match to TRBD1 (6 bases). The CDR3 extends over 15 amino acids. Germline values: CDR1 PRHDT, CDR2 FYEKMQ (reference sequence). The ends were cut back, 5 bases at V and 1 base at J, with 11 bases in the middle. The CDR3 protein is CASSPDRMNTGELFF. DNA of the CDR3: TGTGCCAGCAGCCCGGACAGAATGAACACCGGGGAGCTGTTTTTT.

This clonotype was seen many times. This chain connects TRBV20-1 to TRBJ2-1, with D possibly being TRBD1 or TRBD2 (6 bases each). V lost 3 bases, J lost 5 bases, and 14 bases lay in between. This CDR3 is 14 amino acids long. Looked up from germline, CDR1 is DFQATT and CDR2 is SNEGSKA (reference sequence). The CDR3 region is CSASGGLGDNEQFF. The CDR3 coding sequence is TGCAGTGCTAGCGGGGGCCTTGGGGACAATGAGCAGTTCTTC.

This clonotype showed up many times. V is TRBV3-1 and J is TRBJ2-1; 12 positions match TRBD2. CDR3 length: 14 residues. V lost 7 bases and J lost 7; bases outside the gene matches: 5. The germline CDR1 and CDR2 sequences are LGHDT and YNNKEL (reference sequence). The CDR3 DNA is TGTGCCAGCATCAGTACTAGCGGGGGGAATGAGCAGTTCTTC. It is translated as CASISTSGGNEQFF.

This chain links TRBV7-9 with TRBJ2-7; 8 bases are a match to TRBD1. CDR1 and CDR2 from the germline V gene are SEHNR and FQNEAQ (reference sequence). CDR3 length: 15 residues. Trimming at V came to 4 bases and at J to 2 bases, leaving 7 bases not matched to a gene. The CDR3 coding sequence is TGTGCCAGCAGCTGGTCCGGGACAGGAGCCTACGAGCAGTACTTC. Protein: CASSWSGTGAYEQYF. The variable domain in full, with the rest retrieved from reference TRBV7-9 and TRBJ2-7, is DTGVSQNPRHKITKRGQNVTFRCDPISEHNRLYWYRQTLGQGPEFLTYFQNEAQLEKSRLLSDRFSAERPKGSFSTLEIQRTEQGDSAMYLCASSWSGTGAYEQYFGPGTRLTVT.

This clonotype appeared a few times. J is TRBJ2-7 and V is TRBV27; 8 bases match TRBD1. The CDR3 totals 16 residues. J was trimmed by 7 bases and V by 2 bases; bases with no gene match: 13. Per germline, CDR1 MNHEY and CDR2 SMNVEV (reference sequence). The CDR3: CASSLRTGQEAKEQYF. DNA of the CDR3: TGTGCCAGCAGTTTAAGGACAGGGCAGGAGGCGAAGGAGCAGTACTTC.

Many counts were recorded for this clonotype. The CDR3 loop reads CASSRTRGTSASDEQFF. CDR3 DNA sequence: TGTGCCAGCAGTCGGACACGCGGGACTAGCGCCTCTGATGAGCAGTTCTTC. V and J are TRBV27 and TRBJ2-1; 10 positions match TRBD2. This CDR3 is built from 17 residues. Per the germline V gene, CDR1 is MNHEY and CDR2 is SMNVEV (reference sequence). The V segment lost 5 bases and the J segment 8 bases; nucleotides outside the gene matches: 15.

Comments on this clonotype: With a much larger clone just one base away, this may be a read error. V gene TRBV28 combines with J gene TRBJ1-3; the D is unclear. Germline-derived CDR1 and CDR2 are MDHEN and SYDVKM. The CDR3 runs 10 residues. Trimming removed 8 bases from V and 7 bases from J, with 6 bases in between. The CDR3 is CASGHNTIYF. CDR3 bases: TGTGCCAGCGGCCATAACACCATATATTTT.